What follows are 3 T cell receptor beta chains derived from one specimen sequenced in a study of shared clonotypes between healthy human individuals. Sequencing used immunoSEQ multiplex PCR; TCRdb keeps in-frame clones, though not all of them. Of a few hundred thousand clones in the sample, about 65% were seen once. Sequencing was done on a sample of memory CD4+ T cells sorted from blood. The subset was: CD45RA-negative fraction. These receptors were collected from a man aged 25 to 40 in good health.

This clone was counted only a few times. The gene calls are TRBV7-6 and TRBJ2-1; D is ambiguous. V lost 1 base and J 6 bases, leaving 16 bases between the germline ends. Per the germline V gene, CDR1 is SGHVS and CDR2 is FNYEAQ. CDR3 size: 16 residues. The CDR3 protein is CASSLEGLGYGNEQFF. As DNA, the CDR3 is TGTGCCAGCAGCTTAGAAGGGTTAGGGTATGGCAATGAGCAGTTCTTC.

As for this clone: This may arise from a read error, as a much more abundant clone is one base away. This CDR3 is also generated by other DNA sequences in the sample. This chain uses TRBV6-5 with TRBJ2-7; 11 positions agree with TRBD1. The germline CDR1 and CDR2 sequences are MNHEY and SVGAGI. The CDR3 is made up of 14 amino acids. J gave up 3 bases and V 4 bases, and 2 bases lay outside the gene matches. CDR3 region: CASSSGTGGYEQYF. CDR3 DNA: TGTGCCAGCAGTTCCGGGACAGGGGGCTACGAGCAGTACTTC.

The V and J genes are TRBV6-1 and TRBJ2-1; TRBD2 matches 8 bases. CDR3 size: 15 residues. V was pared by 2 bases and J by 3 bases, with 3 bases of the junction left unmatched. Germline CDR1 and CDR2: MNHNS and SASEGT. The CDR3 nucleotides are TGTGCCAGCAGTGAATCGGGGGGGAGCTACAATGAGCAGTTCTTC. Translating it yields CASSESGGSYNEQFF.